This T cell receptor beta chain came from a study of patients and donors after allogeneic stem cell transplantation. The CDR3 consists of 14 residues. The J segment lost 7 bases and the V segment lost 0 bases, leaving 3 bases of the junction unmatched. Germline CDR1 is SGHRS and CDR2 is YFSETQ. TCRdb passed the RT-PCR reads through MiXCR, listing each CDR3 protein once. The sample lists about 160,000 distinct CDR3 sequences, 24% occurring once. The chain recombines TRBV5-1 with TRBJ2-1; 8 bases fit TRBD2. The TCR sequence derives from a human donor who was either an allogeneic HSCT recipient or a stem cell or donor lymphocyte infusion donor (not recorded which). It is not recorded whose cells these are; they may come from a transplant donor. The sequenced sample consisted of blood, either unsorted or a sorted T cell fraction (not recorded which). CDR3 nucleotides: TGCGCCAGCAGCTTGGTACTAGCGGTGAATGAGCAGTTCTTC. Translation: CASSLVLAVNEQFF.